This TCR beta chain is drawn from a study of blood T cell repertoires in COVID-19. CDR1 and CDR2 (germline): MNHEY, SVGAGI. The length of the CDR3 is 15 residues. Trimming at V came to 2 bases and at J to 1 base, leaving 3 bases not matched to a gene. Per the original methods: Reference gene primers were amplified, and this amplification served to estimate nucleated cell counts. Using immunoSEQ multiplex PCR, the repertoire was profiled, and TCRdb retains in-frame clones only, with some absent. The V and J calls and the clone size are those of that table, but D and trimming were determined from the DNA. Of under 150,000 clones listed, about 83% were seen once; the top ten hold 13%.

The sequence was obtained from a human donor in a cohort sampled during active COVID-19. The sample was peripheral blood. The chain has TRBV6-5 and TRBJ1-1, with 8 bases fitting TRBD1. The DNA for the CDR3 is TGTGCCAGCAGTTACGAACAGGGGGGGAACACTGAAGCTTTCTTT. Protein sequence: CASSYEQGGNTEAFF.